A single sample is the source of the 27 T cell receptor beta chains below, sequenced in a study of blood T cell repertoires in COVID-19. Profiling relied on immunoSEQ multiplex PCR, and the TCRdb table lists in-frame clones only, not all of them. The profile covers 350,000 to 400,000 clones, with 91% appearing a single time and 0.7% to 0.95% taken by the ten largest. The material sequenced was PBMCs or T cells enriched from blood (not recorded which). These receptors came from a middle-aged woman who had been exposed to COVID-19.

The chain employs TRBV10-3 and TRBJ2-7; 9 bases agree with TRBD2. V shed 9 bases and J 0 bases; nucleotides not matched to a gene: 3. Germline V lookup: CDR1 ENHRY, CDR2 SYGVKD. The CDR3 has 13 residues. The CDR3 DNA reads TGTGCCATAGCGGGAGGTAGCTCCTACGAGCAGTACTTC. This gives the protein CAIAGGSSYEQYF.

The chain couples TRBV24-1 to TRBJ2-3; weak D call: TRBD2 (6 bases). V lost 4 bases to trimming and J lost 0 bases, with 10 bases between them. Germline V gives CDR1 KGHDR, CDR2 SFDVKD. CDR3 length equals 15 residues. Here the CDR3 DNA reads TGTGCCACCAGTGACGCGGGGCTGAGCACAGATACGCAGTATTTT. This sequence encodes CATSDAGLSTDTQYF.

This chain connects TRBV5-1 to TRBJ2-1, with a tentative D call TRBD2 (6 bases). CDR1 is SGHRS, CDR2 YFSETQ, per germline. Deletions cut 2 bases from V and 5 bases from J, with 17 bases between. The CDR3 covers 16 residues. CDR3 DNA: TGCGCCAGCAGCTTAGGCCGGGACTTTACCCACAATGAGCAGTTCTTC. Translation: CASSLGRDFTHNEQFF.

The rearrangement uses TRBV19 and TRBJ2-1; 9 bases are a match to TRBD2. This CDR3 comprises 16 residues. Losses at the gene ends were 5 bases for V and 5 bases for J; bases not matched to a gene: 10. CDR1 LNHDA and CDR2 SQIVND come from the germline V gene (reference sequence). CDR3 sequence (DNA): TGTGCCAGTAGTGCCTCGGGGGGACTAGCTAACAATGAGCAGTTCTTC. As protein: CASSASGGLANNEQFF.

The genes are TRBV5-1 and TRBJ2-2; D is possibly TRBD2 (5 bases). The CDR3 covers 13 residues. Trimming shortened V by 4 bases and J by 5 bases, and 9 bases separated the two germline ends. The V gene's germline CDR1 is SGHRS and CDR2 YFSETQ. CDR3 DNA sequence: TGCGCCAGCAGCCCTAGGAGGACCGGGGAGCTGTTTTTT. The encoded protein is CASSPRRTGELFF.

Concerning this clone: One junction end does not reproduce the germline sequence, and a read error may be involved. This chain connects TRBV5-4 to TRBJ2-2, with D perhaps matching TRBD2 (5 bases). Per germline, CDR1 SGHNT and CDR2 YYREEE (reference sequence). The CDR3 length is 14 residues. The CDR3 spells CASRLGSGTGELFF. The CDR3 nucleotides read TGTGCCAGCAGATTGGGGAGCGGTACCGGGGAGCTGTTTTTT.

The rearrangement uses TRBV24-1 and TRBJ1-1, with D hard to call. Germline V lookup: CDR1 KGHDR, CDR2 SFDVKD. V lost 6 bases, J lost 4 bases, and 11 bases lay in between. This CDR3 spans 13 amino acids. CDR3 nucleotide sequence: TGTGCCACCAGTCCCCCCGGAGGCACTGAAGCTTTCTTT. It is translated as CATSPPGGTEAFF.

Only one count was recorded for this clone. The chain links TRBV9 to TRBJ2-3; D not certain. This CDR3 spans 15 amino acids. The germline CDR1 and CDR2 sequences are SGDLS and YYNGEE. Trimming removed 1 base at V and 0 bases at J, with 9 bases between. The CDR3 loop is CASSVTAKSTDTQYF. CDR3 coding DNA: TGTGCCAGCAGCGTAACTGCGAAAAGCACAGATACGCAGTATTTT.

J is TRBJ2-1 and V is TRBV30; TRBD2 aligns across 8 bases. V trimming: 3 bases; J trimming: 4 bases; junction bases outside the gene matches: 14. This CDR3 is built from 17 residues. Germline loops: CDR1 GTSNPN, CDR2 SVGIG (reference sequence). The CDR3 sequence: CAWRAGAASGRYNEQFF. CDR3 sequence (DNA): TGTGCCTGGAGGGCCGGGGCGGCTAGCGGGCGATACAATGAGCAGTTCTTC.

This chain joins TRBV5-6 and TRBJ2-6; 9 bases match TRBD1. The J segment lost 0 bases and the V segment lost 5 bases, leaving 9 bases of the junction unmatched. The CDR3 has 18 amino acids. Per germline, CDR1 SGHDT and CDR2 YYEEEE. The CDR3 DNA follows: TGTGCCAGCAGACCTGGACAGGGGTTTAGCTCTGGGGCCAACGTCCTGACTTTC. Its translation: CASRPGQGFSSGANVLTF.

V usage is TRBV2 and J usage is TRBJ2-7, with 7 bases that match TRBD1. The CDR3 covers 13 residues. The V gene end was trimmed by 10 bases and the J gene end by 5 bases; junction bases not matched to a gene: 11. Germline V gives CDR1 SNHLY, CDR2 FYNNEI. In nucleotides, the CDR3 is TGTGCCACCAAGTTCCGGACAGGTAACGAGCAGTACTTC. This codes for CATKFRTGNEQYF. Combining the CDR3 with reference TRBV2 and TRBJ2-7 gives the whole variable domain EPEVTQTPSHQVTQMGQEVILRCVPISNHLYFYWYRQILGQKVEFLVSFYNNEISEKSEIFDDQFSVERPDGSNFTLKIRSTKLEDSAMYFCATKFRTGNEQYFGPGTRLTVT.

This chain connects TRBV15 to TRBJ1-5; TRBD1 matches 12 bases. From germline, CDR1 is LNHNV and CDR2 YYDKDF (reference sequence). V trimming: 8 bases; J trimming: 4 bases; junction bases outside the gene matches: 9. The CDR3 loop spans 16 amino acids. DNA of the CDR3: TGTGCCACCCGTTCCCCGGGACAGGGGGCAAATCAGCCCCAGCATTTT. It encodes CATRSPGQGANQPQHF.

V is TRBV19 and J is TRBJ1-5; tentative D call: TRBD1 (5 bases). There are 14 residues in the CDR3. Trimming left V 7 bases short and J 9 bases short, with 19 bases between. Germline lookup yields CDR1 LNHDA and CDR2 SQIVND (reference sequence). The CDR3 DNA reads TGTGCCAGTAATATGGGGACTGTCGAGGGGCCCCAGCATTTT. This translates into CASNMGTVEGPQHF.

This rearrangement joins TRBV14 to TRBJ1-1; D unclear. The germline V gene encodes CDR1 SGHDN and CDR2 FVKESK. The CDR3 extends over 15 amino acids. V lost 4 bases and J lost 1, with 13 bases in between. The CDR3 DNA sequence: TGTGCCAGCAGCCGTCCGGTGGGAGCGAACACTGAAGCTTTCTTT. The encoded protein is CASSRPVGANTEAFF.

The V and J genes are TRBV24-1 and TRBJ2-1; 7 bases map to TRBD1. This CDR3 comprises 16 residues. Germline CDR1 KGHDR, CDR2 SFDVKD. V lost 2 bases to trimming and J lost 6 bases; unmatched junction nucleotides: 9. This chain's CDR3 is CATSDWGQSGGNEQFF. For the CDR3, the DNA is TGTGCCACCAGTGATTGGGGACAGTCTGGCGGCAATGAGCAGTTCTTC.

This CDR3 is CASSKRQGASTDTQYF. The CDR3 DNA reads as TGTGCCAGCAGCAAAAGGCAGGGGGCTAGCACAGATACGCAGTATTTT. The chain employs TRBV7-2 and TRBJ2-3, with 8 positions matching TRBD1. Germline assignment: CDR1 SGHTA and CDR2 FQGNSA. There are 16 residues in the CDR3. The ends lost 5 bases at V and 0 bases at J; junction bases unmatched: 7.

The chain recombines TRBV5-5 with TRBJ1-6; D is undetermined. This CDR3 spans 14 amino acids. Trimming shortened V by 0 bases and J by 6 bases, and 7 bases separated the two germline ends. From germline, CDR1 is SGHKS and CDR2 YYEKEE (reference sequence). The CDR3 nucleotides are TGTGCCAGCAGCTTGGCTCAGATTAATTCACCCCTCCACTTT. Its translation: CASSLAQINSPLHF.

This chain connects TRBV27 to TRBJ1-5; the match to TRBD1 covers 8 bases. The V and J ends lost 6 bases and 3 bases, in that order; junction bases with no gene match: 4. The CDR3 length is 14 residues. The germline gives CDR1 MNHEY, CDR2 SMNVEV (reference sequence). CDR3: CASSPGQVNQPQHF. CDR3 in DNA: TGTGCCAGCAGCCCGGGACAGGTCAATCAGCCCCAGCATTTT.

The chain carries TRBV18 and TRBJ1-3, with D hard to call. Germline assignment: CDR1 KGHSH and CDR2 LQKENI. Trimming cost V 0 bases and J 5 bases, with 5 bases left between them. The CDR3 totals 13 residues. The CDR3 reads CASSPPGRNTIYF. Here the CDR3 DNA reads TGTGCCAGCTCACCACCTGGCCGAAACACCATATATTTT.

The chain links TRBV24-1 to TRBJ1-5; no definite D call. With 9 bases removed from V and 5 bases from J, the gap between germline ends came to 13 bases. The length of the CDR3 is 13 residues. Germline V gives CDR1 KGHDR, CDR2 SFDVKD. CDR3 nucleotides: TGTGCCACCTCGGACGGGCGGGATCAGCCCCAGCATTTT. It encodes CATSDGRDQPQHF.

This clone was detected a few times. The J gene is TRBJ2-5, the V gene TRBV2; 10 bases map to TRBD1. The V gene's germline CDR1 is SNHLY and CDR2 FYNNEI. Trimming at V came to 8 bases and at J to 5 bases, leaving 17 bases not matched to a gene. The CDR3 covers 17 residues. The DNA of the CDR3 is TGTGCCAGCGCTTTCGGGATACGGGACAGGGGCTGGGAGACCCAGTACTTC. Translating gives CASAFGIRDRGWETQYF.

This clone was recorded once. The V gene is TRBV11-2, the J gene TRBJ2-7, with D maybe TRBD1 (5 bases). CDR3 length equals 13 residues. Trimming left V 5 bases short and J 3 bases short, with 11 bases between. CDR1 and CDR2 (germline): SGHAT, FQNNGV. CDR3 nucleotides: TGTGCCAGCAGCCAGACAGTAAACTACGAGCAGTACTTC. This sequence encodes CASSQTVNYEQYF. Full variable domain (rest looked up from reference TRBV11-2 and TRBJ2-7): EAGVAQSPRYKIIEKRQSVAFWCNPISGHATLYWYQQILGQGPKLLIQFQNNGVVDDSQLPKDRFSAERLKGVDSTLKIQPAKLEDSAVYLCASSQTVNYEQYFGPGTRLTVT.

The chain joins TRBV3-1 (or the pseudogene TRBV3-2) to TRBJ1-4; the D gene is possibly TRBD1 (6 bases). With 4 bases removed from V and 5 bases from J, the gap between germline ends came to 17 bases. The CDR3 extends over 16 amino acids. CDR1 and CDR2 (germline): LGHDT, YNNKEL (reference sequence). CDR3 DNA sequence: TGTGCCAGCAGCCTGATTGCCGGGACACGAAATGAAAAACTGTTTTTT. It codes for CASSLIAGTRNEKLFF.

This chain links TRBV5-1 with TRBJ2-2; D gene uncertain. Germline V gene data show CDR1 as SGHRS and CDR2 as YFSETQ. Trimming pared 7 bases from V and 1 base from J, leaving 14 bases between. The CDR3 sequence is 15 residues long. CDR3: CASRLRSENTGELFF. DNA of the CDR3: TGCGCCAGCCGTCTTCGGAGCGAGAACACCGGGGAGCTGTTTTTT.

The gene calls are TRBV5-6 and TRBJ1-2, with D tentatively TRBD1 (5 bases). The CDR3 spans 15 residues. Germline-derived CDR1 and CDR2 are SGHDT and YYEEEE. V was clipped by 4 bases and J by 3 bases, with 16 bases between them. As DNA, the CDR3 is TGTGCCAGCAGCACACAAGGGGCGGAATACTATGGCTACACCTTC. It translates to CASSTQGAEYYGYTF.

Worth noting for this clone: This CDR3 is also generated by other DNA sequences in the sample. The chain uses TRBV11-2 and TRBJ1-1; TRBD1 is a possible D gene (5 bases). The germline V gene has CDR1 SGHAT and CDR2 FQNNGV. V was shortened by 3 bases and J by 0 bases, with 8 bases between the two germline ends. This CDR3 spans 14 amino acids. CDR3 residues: CASSLGGVNTEAFF. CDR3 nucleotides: TGTGCCAGCAGCTTGGGGGGGGTGAACACTGAAGCTTTCTTT.

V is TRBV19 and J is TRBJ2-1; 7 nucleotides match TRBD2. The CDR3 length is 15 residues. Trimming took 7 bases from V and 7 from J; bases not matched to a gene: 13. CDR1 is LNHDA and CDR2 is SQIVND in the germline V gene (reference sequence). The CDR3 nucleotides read TGTGCCAGTACCATGGGAGGGGCGAGGTCAAATGAGCAGTTCTTC. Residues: CASTMGGARSNEQFF.